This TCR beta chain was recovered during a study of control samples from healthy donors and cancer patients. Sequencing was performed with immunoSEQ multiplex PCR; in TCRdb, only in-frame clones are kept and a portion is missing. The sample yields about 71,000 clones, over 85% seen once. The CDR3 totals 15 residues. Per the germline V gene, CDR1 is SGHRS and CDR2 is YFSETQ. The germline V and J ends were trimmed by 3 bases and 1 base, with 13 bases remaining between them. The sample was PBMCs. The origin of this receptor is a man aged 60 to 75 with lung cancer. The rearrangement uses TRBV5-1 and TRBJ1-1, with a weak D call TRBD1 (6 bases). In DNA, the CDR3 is TGCGCCAGCAGCTCCACCGGACAGTCGAACACTGAAGCTTTCTTT. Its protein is CASSSTGQSNTEAFF.